This section outlines one T cell receptor beta chain sequence together with its context. The record originates from a study of control samples from healthy donors and cancer patients. Data came from immunoSEQ multiplex PCR; TCRdb stores just in-frame clones and leaves some out. The table shows more than 100,000 clones, with more than 70% occurring only once. Between the trimmed V and J ends, which lost 4 bases and 6 bases, there was a span of 13 bases. Germline-derived CDR1 and CDR2 are MNHEY and SMNVEV (reference sequence). The CDR3 loop spans 15 amino acids. This clonotype was obtained from a middle-aged man in good health. The sequencing sample was made of blood. This chain uses TRBV27 with TRBJ1-6, with D perhaps matching TRBD1 (6 bases). The CDR3 DNA is TGTGCCAGCAGTTCCCCCCAGGGGCCTAATTCACCCCTCCACTTT. Translating it yields CASSSPQGPNSPLHF.